Below, 12 T cell receptor beta chains from the same sample are listed, as sequenced in a study of blood T cell repertoires in COVID-19. Assay: immunoSEQ multiplex PCR; the TCRdb copy retains only in-frame clones and omits some. Here the sample spans 100,000 to 150,000 clones, approximately 83% being singletons. Sequenced sample: peripheral blood. These receptors originate from a man aged 35 to 55 with active or convalescent COVID-19.

The rearrangement links TRBV4-2 to TRBJ1-2; 9 bases fit TRBD1. V was pared by 0 bases and J by 8 bases, with 7 bases of the junction left unmatched. The germline CDR1 and CDR2 sequences are LGHNA and YNFKEQ. The CDR3 is 15 residues long. CDR3: CASSQDRDRAVGYTF. The CDR3 bases are TGTGCCAGCAGCCAAGATAGGGACAGGGCGGTGGGCTACACCTTC.

The chain is built from TRBV19 and TRBJ2-1; 12 bases fit TRBD1. The CDR3 spans 16 residues. Germline V gives CDR1 LNHDA, CDR2 SQIVND (reference sequence). V shed 5 bases and J 2 bases; nucleotides not matched to a gene: 4. CDR3 amino acids: CASSLGQGAAYNEQFF. DNA of the CDR3: TGTGCCAGTAGTCTGGGACAGGGGGCCGCCTACAATGAGCAGTTCTTC.

The chain combines TRBV11-2 with TRBJ2-2; D is ambiguous. CDR1 and CDR2 (germline): SGHAT, FQNNGV. V lost 1 base to trimming and J lost 1 base, with 4 bases between them. This CDR3 spans 14 amino acids. CDR3 sequence reads: CASSLGLNTGELFF. The CDR3 DNA follows: TGTGCCAGCAGCTTAGGGCTGAACACCGGGGAGCTGTTTTTT.

V usage is TRBV4-2 and J usage is TRBJ2-2; D is perhaps TRBD2 (7 bases). CDR1 is LGHNA and CDR2 is YNFKEQ in the germline V gene. The CDR3 runs to 18 residues. Trimming removed 1 base at V and 0 bases at J, with 15 bases between. The CDR3 here is CASSQVKGGLTNTGELFF. CDR3 coding DNA: TGTGCCAGCAGCCAAGTAAAGGGGGGGCTAACGAACACCGGGGAGCTGTTTTTT.

V is TRBV6-6 and J is TRBJ1-1; the match to TRBD1 covers 7 bases. V was pared by 10 bases and J by 2 bases, with 10 bases of the junction left unmatched. CDR1 is MNHNY, CDR2 SVGAGI, per germline (reference sequence). The length of the CDR3 is 14 residues. CDR3: CATVRTGINTEAFF. CDR3 DNA: TGTGCCACGGTTAGGACAGGTATCAACACTGAAGCTTTCTTT.

V gene TRBV4-3 combines with J gene TRBJ2-7, with 11 bases identical to TRBD1. J was trimmed by 8 bases and V by 4 bases; bases with no gene match: 10. This CDR3 comprises 15 residues. Germline V gene data show CDR1 as LGHNA and CDR2 as YSLEER. CDR3 sequence reads: CASSPGGQGAYQQYF. As DNA, the CDR3 is TGCGCCAGCAGCCCTGGCGGACAGGGGGCTTACCAGCAGTACTTC.

This clone was observed once. The V gene is TRBV9, the J gene TRBJ2-3; a weak D match, TRBD1 (8 bases). There are 20 residues in the CDR3. With 0 bases removed from V and 3 bases from J, the gap between germline ends came to 26 bases. The germline gives CDR1 SGDLS, CDR2 YYNGEE. CDR3 in amino acids: CASSVEGGAGTGGSTDTQYF. The CDR3 DNA reads TGTGCCAGCAGCGTAGAGGGGGGGGCCGGGACAGGCGGTTCAACAGATACGCAGTATTTT.

The chain is built from TRBV6-6 and TRBJ2-3, with 10 bases aligning to TRBD2. The CDR3 is 15 residues long. After removal of 6 bases from V and 3 bases from J, the junction contained 6 bases not matched to a gene. Germline V gives CDR1 MNHNY, CDR2 SVGAGI (reference sequence). The CDR3 loop reads CASSRTLAGTDTQYF. The CDR3 region has the DNA TGTGCCAGCAGCCGGACACTAGCGGGGACAGATACGCAGTATTTT.

The V gene is TRBV20-1, the J gene TRBJ1-1; TRBD1 matches at 8 bases. Germline assignment: CDR1 DFQATT and CDR2 SNEGSKA (reference sequence). J gave up 12 bases and V 4 bases, and 4 bases lay outside the gene matches. The CDR3 has 10 residues. The CDR3 bases are TGCAGTGCTACCGGGACAGGTACTTTCTTT. Protein product: CSATGTGTFF.

The rearrangement links TRBV3-1 (or the pseudogene TRBV3-2) to TRBJ2-5; 12 bases match TRBD2. The junction had 13 bases not matched to a gene; V was cut back by 2 bases and J by 6 bases. Germline-derived CDR1 and CDR2 are LGHDT and YNNKEL (reference sequence). This CDR3 region has 18 residues. CDR3: CASSQNPTGLAGKKTQYF. The CDR3 nucleotides read TGTGCCAGCAGCCAAAACCCTACAGGACTAGCGGGGAAAAAGACCCAGTACTTC.

This sequence joins TRBV19 and TRBJ2-5; TRBD2 agrees at 14 bases. Germline values: CDR1 LNHDA, CDR2 SQIVND (reference sequence). The CDR3 is 16 residues long. Germline trimming cut 4 bases from V and 2 bases from J; bases unmatched to any gene: 3. CDR3 in amino acids: CASSRRLAGGQETQYF. The CDR3 region has the DNA TGTGCCAGTAGTAGACGACTAGCGGGGGGGCAAGAGACCCAGTACTTC.

The V gene is TRBV5-1, the J gene TRBJ2-2, with 7 positions matching TRBD2. Germline assignment: CDR1 SGHRS and CDR2 YFSETQ. This CDR3 comprises 16 residues. The V and J ends lost 4 bases and 1 base, in that order; junction bases with no gene match: 7. For the CDR3, the DNA is TGCGCCAGCAGCCCCGGGGGGACGATGAACACCGGGGAGCTGTTTTTT. It is translated as CASSPGGTMNTGELFF.